This is a list of T cell receptor beta chains from one sample in a study of CD8+CD57+ T cells in acquired aplastic anemia. One entry per CDR3 protein results from TCRdb running MiXCR on the reads. This table has 100,000 to 150,000 distinct CDR3 sequences, 55% to 70% appearing once. Sequenced input: sorted CD4+, CD8+, or CD8+CD57+ T cells (not recorded which) from PBMCs. Every receptor here comes from a human donor with aplastic anemia. The CDR3 runs from the conserved cysteine through the conserved F or W. Each record gives: J gene, V gene, CDR3 protein.

j_call: TRBJ1-5
v_call: TRBV2
cdr3_aa: CASSDLYSNQPQHF

j_call: TRBJ2-7
v_call: TRBV7-2
cdr3_aa: CASSEPGQGAGVYF

j_call: TRBJ2-7
v_call: TRBV6-5
cdr3_aa: CASSYFKGRLTYEQYF

j_call: TRBJ2-7
v_call: TRBV20-1
cdr3_aa: CSAPGRSYEQYF

j_call: TRBJ1-5
v_call: TRBV19
cdr3_aa: CASSTETGFNQPQHF

j_call: TRBJ1-6
v_call: TRBV2
cdr3_aa: CANRDRGISPLHF

j_call: TRBJ2-1
v_call: TRBV24-1
cdr3_aa: CATSDGGGEQFF

j_call: TRBJ2-3
v_call: TRBV7-9
cdr3_aa: CASSLGPGTQYF

j_call: TRBJ2-3
v_call: TRBV2
cdr3_aa: CASSEPRGAGTDTQYF

j_call: TRBJ1-6
v_call: TRBV7-2
cdr3_aa: CASSLAQEATLHF

j_call: TRBJ1-3
v_call: TRBV10-3
cdr3_aa: CAISESGGASGNTIYF

j_call: TRBJ2-7
v_call: TRBV20-1
cdr3_aa: CSARWTSGISDEQYF

j_call: TRBJ2-7
v_call: TRBV7-2
cdr3_aa: CASSPVQGYEQYF

j_call: TRBJ2-7
v_call: TRBV6-4
cdr3_aa: CASSDGRGRYYEQYF

j_call: TRBJ2-5
v_call: TRBV7-9
cdr3_aa: CASSLVVGPWETQYF

j_call: TRBJ1-2
v_call: TRBV24-1
cdr3_aa: CATNPGQGNGYTF

j_call: TRBJ2-1
v_call: TRBV29-1
cdr3_aa: CSVMQQGNEQFF

j_call: TRBJ1-5
v_call: TRBV10-3
cdr3_aa: CAISPGQTYSNQPQHF